The clone carrying this T cell receptor (beta chain) has more than one count but fewer than ten. Antigen unknown. The V and J ends lost 10 bases and 1 base, in that order; junction bases with no gene match: 6. From germline, CDR1 is SNHLY and CDR2 FYNNEI. This CDR3 has 13 residues. Production of TCR cDNA was by 5'RACE template switching, which also added a universal primer site and UMIs. TCRdb re-called the 5' RACE reads with MiXCR, one entry per CDR3 protein. This sample has 500,000 to 650,000 distinct CDR3 sequences; about a sixth occur once, and the top ten carry around 16%. This entry belongs to a study of T cells after yellow fever vaccination. Findings of the study overall: Contamination by abundant bulk-population clonotypes could be present in FACS-sorted repertoires. The secondary T-cell response peaked on day 5, not day 15, but was weaker.

The material was PBMCs, obtained 5 to 6 days after the first yellow fever vaccination. The sequence came from a young man who received the YFV17D yellow fever vaccine. The rearrangement uses TRBV2 and TRBJ2-5; 7 nucleotides agree with TRBD1. Written as DNA, the CDR3 is TGTGCCACCGAGAGGGACAGCCAAGAGACCCAGTACTTC. This sequence encodes CATERDSQETQYF.